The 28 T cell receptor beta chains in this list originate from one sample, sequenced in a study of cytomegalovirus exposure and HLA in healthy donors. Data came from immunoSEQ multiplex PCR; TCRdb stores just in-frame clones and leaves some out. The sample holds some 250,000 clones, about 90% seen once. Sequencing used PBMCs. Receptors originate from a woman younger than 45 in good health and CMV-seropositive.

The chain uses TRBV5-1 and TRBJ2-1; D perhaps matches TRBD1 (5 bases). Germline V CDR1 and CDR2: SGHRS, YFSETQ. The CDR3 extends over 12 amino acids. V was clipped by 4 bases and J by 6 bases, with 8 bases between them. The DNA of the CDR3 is TGCGCCAGCAGCCAGCAGGGCAATGAGCAGTTCTTC. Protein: CASSQQGNEQFF.

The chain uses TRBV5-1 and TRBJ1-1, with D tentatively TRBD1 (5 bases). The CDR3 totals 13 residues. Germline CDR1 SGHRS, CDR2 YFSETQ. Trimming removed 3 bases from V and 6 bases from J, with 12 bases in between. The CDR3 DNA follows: TGCGCCAGCAGCTCAGGGTTGGTGTCTGAAGCTTTCTTT. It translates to CASSSGLVSEAFF.

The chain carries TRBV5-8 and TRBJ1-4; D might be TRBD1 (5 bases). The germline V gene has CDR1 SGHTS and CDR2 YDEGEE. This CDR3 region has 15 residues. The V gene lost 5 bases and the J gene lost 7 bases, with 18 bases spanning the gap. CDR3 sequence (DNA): TGTGCCAGCAGAAAACTCGGCAGGGAGGGTGAAAAACTGTTTTTT. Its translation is CASRKLGREGEKLFF.

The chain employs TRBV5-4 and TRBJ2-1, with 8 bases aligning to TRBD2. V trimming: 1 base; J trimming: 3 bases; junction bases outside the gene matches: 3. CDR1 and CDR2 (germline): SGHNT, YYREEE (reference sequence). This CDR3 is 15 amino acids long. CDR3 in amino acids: CASSLNGRGYNEQFF. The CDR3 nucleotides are TGTGCCAGCAGCTTGAACGGGAGGGGCTACAATGAGCAGTTCTTC.

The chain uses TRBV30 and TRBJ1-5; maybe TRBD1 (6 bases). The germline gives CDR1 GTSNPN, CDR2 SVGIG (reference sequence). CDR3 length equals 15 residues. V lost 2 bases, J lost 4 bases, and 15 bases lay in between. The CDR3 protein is CAWSTTGSFNQPQHF. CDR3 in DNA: TGTGCCTGGAGTACCACAGGGTCATTTAATCAGCCCCAGCATTTT.

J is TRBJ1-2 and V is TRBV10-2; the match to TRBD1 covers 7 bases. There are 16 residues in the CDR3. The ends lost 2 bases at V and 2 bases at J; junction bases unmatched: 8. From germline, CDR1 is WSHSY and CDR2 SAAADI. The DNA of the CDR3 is TGCGCCAGCAGTGAGCCTACACAGGGGTTAAACTATGGCTACACCTTC. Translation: CASSEPTQGLNYGYTF.

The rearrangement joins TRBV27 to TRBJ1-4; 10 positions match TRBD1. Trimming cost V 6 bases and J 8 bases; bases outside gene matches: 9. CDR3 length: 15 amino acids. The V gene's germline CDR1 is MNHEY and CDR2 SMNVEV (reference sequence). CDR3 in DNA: TGTGCCAGCAGCAATCCGGACAGGGGGGAAGAAAAACTGTTTTTT. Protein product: CASSNPDRGEEKLFF.

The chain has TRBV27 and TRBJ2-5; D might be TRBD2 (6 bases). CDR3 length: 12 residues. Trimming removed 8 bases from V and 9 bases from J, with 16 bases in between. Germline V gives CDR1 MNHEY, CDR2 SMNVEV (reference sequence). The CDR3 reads CASGYRREAQYF. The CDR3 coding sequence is TGTGCCAGCGGTTATAGGAGGGAGGCCCAGTACTTC.

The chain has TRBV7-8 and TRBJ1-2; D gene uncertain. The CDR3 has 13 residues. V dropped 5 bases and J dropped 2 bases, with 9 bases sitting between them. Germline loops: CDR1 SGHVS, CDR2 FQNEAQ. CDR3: CASSPAENYGYTF. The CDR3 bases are TGTGCCAGCAGCCCCGCGGAGAACTATGGCTACACCTTC.

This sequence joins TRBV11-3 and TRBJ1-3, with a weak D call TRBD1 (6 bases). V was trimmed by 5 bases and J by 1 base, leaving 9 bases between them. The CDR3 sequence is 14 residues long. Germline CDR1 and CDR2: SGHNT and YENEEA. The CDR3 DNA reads TGTGCCAGCAGCCCAGGGACATCTGGAAACACCATATATTTT. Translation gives CASSPGTSGNTIYF.

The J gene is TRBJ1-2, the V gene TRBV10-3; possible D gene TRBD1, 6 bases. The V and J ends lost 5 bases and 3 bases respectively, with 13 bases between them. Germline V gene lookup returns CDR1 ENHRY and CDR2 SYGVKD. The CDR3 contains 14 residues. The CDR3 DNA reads TGTGCCATCAGTTCCCCCGAGGGGGACTATGGCTACACCTTC. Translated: CAISSPEGDYGYTF.

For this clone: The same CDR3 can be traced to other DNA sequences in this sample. CDR3 in DNA: TGTGCCAGCTCACCCGGACTAGCGGGAGGCTACGAGCAGTACTTC. Encoded protein: CASSPGLAGGYEQYF. V and J are TRBV18 and TRBJ2-7; 14 bases fit TRBD2. V lost 3 bases and J lost 3; bases outside the gene matches: 1. CDR3 length: 15 residues. Germline CDR1 and CDR2: KGHSH and LQKENI.

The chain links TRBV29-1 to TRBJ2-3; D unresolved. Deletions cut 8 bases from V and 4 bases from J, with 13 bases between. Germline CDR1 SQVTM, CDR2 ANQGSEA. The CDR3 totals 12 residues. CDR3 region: CSTQEKSDTQYF. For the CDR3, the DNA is TGCAGCACTCAAGAGAAATCAGATACGCAGTATTTT.

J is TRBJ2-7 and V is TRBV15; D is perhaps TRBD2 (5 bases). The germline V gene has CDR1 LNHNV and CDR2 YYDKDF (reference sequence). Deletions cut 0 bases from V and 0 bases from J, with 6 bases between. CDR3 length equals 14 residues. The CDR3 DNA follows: TGTGCCACCAGCAGAGAAGGGAGCTCCTACGAGCAGTACTTC. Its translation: CATSREGSSYEQYF.

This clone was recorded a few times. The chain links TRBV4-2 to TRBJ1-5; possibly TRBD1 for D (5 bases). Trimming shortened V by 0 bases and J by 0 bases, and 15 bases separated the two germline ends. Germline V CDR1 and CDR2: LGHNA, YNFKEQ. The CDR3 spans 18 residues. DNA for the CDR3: TGTGCCAGCAGCCAAGATCCGCAGGGTTCTATTAGCAATCAGCCCCAGCATTTT. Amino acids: CASSQDPQGSISNQPQHF.

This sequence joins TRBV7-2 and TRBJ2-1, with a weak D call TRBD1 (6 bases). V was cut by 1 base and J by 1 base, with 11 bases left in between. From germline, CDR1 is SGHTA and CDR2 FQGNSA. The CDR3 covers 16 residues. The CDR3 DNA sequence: TGTGCCAGCAGCTTAGTGGGGGCTGAATCCTACAATGAGCAGTTCTTC. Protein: CASSLVGAESYNEQFF.

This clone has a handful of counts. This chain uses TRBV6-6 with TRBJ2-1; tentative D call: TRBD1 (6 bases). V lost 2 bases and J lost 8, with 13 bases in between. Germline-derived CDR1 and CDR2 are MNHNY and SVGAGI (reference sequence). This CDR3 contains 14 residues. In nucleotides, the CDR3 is TGTGCCAGCAGTTACGGCAGGGGCGGCGATGAGCAGTTCTTC. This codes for CASSYGRGGDEQFF.

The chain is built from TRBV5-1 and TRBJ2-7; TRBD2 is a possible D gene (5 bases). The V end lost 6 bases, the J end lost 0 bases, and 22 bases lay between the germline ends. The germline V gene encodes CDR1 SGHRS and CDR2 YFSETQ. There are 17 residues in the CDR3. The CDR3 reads CASTPDSEPHSSYEQYF. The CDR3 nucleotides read TGCGCCAGCACCCCGGACTCAGAACCTCACAGCTCCTACGAGCAGTACTTC.

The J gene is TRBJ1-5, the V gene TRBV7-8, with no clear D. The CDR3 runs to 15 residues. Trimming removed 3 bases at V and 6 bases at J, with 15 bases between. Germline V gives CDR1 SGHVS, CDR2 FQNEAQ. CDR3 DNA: TGTGCCAGCAGCTTTGGTGCGGGGATCGGTCAGCCCCAGCATTTT. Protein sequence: CASSFGAGIGQPQHF.

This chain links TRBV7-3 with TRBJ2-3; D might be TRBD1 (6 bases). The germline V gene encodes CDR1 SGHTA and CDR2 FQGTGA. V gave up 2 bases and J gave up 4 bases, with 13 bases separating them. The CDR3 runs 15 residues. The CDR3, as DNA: TGTGCCAGCAGCTTAGGGTTCAGGGGCCCAGATACGCAGTATTTT. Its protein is CASSLGFRGPDTQYF.

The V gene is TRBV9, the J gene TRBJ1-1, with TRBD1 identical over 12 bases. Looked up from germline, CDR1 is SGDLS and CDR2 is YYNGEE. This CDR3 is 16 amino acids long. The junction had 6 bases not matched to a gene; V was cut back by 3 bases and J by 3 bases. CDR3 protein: CASSEWGQGAHTEAFF. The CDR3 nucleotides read TGTGCCAGCAGCGAGTGGGGACAGGGGGCCCACACTGAAGCTTTCTTT.

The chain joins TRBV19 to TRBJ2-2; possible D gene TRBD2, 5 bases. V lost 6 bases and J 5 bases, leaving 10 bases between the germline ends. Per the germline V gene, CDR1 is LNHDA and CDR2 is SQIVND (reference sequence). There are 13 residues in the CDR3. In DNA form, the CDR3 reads TGTGCCAGTAGAGAGAGAGGGACCGGGGAGCTGTTTTTT. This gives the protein CASRERGTGELFF.

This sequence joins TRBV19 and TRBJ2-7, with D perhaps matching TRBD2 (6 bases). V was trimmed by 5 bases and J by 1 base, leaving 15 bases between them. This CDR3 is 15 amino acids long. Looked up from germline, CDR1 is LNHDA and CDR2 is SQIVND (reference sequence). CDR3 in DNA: TGTGCCAGTAGTTTGAGTAGCGGCGAATCCTACGAGCAGTACTTC. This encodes CASSLSSGESYEQYF.

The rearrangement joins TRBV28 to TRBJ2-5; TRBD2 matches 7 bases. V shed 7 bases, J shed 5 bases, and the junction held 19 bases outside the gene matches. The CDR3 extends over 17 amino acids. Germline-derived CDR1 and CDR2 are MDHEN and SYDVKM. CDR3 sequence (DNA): TGTGCCAGCAACCCAATTCTAGCGGCGAAACTAGGGGAGACCCAGTACTTC. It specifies CASNPILAAKLGETQYF.

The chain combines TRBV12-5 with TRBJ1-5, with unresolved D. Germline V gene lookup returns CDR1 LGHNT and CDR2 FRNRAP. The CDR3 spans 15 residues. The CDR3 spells CALRNGEGKVQPQHF. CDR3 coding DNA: TGTGCCCTGAGAAACGGCGAGGGTAAAGTTCAGCCCCAGCATTTT. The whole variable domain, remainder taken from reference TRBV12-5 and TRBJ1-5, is DARVTQTPRHKVTEMGQEVTMRCQPILGHNTVFWYRQTMMQGLELLAYFRNRAPLDDSGMPKDRFSAEMPDATLATLKIQPSEPRDSAVYFCALRNGEGKVQPQHFGDGTRLSIL.

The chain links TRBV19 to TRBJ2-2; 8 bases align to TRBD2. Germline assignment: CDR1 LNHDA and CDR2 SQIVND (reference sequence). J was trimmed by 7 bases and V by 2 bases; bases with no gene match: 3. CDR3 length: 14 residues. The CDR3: CASSITGGNGELFF. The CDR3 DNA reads TGTGCCAGTAGTATAACGGGGGGGAACGGGGAGCTGTTTTTT.

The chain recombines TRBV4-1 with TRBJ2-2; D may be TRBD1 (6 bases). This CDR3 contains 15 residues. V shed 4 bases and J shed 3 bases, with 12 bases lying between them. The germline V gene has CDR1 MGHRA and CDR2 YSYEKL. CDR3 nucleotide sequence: TGCGCCAGCAGCCTAGACAGGCTCGACACCGGGGAGCTGTTTTTT. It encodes CASSLDRLDTGELFF.

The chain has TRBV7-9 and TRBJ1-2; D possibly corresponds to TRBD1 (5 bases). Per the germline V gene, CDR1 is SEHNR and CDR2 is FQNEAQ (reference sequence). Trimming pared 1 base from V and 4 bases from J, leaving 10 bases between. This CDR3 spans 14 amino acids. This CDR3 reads CASSLDDRGYGYTF. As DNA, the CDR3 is TGTGCCAGCAGCTTAGACGACAGAGGCTATGGCTACACCTTC.